Included here is one T cell receptor beta chain sequence, with context. The data originate from a study of blood T cells in healthy people across ages. Looking at the study overall: T cells yielded about one barcoded beta molecule per two cells through template switching.

The CDR3 is made up of 15 amino acids. Germline loops: CDR1 SGHTA, CDR2 FQGNSA. Between the trimmed V and J ends, which lost 5 bases and 6 bases, there was a span of 14 bases. Combining a sample-barcoded 5' primer with a J-beta primer mix, a second PCR ran for roughly 7 to 11 cycles. TCRdb reanalysed the 5' RACE reads using MiXCR and keeps one entry per CDR3 protein. The data hold around 870,000 distinct CDR3 sequences, with under 30% observed a single time. V is TRBV7-2 and J is TRBJ1-6; D not certain. The TCR originated in a woman at least 80 years old in good health. Material: blood. The CDR3 sequence is CASSPNLILNSPLHF. The CDR3 DNA sequence: TGTGCCAGCAGCCCCAACCTTATCCTTAATTCACCCCTCCACTTT.